The table lists the clone carrying this TCR beta chain with a count of one. The antigen is undetermined. Assay: immunoSEQ multiplex PCR; the TCRdb copy retains only in-frame clones and omits some. Of about 21,000 clones listed, approximately 96% were seen once; the top ten hold 8.5% to 10%. This entry comes from a study of cytomegalovirus exposure and HLA in healthy donors. The CDR3 has 14 residues. After removal of 3 bases from V and 3 bases from J, the junction contained 2 bases not matched to a gene. The germline gives CDR1 SEHNR, CDR2 FQNEAQ (reference sequence). Study-level points and caveats: Researchers catalogued over 150 TCR beta chains as cytomegalovirus-associated.

The donors formed part of the 120-subject validation cohort, distinct from the roughly 700-subject first cohort. The material sequenced was PBMCs. The gene calls are TRBV7-9 and TRBJ2-7, with 10 nucleotides matching TRBD2. This clonotype was sampled from a man younger than 40 in good health and CMV-seropositive. CDR3 sequence reads: CASSFSGGDYEQYF. In DNA form, the CDR3 reads TGTGCCAGCAGCTTCAGCGGGGGGGACTACGAGCAGTACTTC.